These 5 T cell receptor beta chains were sequenced from one sample in a study of cytomegalovirus exposure and HLA in healthy donors. It was with 60 Vbeta and 13 Jbeta primers that the PCR ran. Using immunoSEQ multiplex PCR, the repertoire was profiled, and TCRdb retains in-frame clones only, with some absent. Of roughly 79,000 clones listed, approximately 81% are singletons. The specimen was PBMCs. The receptors shown here come from a woman aged 45-65 years in good health and CMV-seropositive.

The chain uses TRBV5-6 and TRBJ1-1; no clear D gene. The CDR3 spans 14 residues. Germline-derived CDR1 and CDR2 are SGHDT and YYEEEE. The V end lost 9 bases, the J end lost 1 base, and 16 bases lay between the germline ends. The CDR3 spells CATSLRRWNTEAFF. For the CDR3, the DNA is TGTGCCACCTCCCTTCGGAGGTGGAACACTGAAGCTTTCTTT.

This chain uses TRBV10-2 with TRBJ2-7; TRBD1 is a possible D gene (6 bases). Germline V gene data show CDR1 as WSHSY and CDR2 as SAAADI. The length of the CDR3 is 12 residues. The germline V and J ends were trimmed by 4 bases and 3 bases, with 7 bases remaining between them. CDR3 nucleotides: TGCGCCAGCAGTGTACAGGGCTACGAGCAGTACTTC. Its protein product is CASSVQGYEQYF.

V is TRBV4-2 and J is TRBJ1-4; TRBD1 matches at 8 bases. V shed 0 bases and J 6 bases; nucleotides not matched to a gene: 9. This CDR3 has 17 amino acids. The V gene's germline CDR1 is LGHNA and CDR2 YNFKEQ. The CDR3 protein is CASSQDNPGQADEKLFF. In DNA form, the CDR3 reads TGTGCCAGCAGCCAAGATAATCCGGGACAGGCAGATGAAAAACTGTTTTTT.

The chain uses TRBV19 and TRBJ2-1; 10 bases fit TRBD2. The CDR3 is made up of 14 amino acids. The ends lost 11 bases at V and 2 bases at J; junction bases unmatched: 6. The germline V gene encodes CDR1 LNHDA and CDR2 SQIVND (reference sequence). CDR3 sequence (DNA): TGTGCCGCCAAGGGACTAGCGCCCTACAATGAGCAGTTCTTC. It translates to CAAKGLAPYNEQFF. Complete variable domain (other parts from reference TRBV19 and TRBJ2-1): DGGITQSPKYLFRKEGQNVTLSCEQNLNHDAMYWYRQDPGQGLRLIYYSQIVNDFQKGDIAEGYSVSREKKESFPLTVTSAQKNPTAFYLCAAKGLAPYNEQFFGPGTRLTVL.

This clone is a singleton in its sample. CDR3 in DNA: TGTGCCAGCAGCTTAATTTCTAGCGGGATCAGTGAGCAGTTCTTC. This translates into CASSLISSGISEQFF. The chain is built from TRBV7-6 and TRBJ2-1, with 9 bases matching TRBD2. Germline CDR1 is SGHVS and CDR2 is FNYEAQ. V trimming: 2 bases; J trimming: 9 bases; junction bases outside the gene matches: 8. The CDR3 spans 15 residues.